The 29 T cell receptor beta chains presented below share a single source sample, sequenced in a study of regulatory T cells in long-lasting Graves disease. Assembly of TCR beta libraries relied on iRepertoire HTBI primers together with Arm-PCR of CDR3 regions. MiXCR was run by TCRdb on the multiplex PCR reads, yielding one entry per CDR3 protein. The sample consists of some 500,000 distinct CDR3 sequences, roughly 15% of them appearing once. Time point meaning: newly diagnosed GD, antithyroid drugs for less than 3 months. RNA from PBMCs was the source of the TCR library. The sample was also reused in another study, on T cells in Graves' hyperthyroidism and ophthalmopathy.

The sample consisted of peripheral blood mononuclear cells (PBMCs), taken at new diagnosis, from a patient treated with antithyroid drugs. The receptor set was obtained from a woman aged 35-65 years with Graves disease.

This clonotype was counted ten times or more. In nucleotides, the CDR3 is TGTGCCAGCAGTTTATCTTCGACGCAAGAGCAGTACTTC. It codes for CASSLSSTQEQYF. V usage is TRBV27 and J usage is TRBJ2-7; D not resolved. This CDR3 region has 13 residues. Germline lookup yields CDR1 MNHEY and CDR2 SMNVEV (reference sequence). V lost 0 bases and J lost 7, with 10 bases in between.

CDR3 nucleotide sequence: TGTGCCAGCACCGGCGACATTTTGAACACTGAAGCTTTCTTT. Translation: CASTGDILNTEAFF. The chain has TRBV6-1 and TRBJ1-1; D remains unclear. The CDR3 runs 14 residues. Per germline, CDR1 MNHNS and CDR2 SASEGT. V was cut by 7 bases and J by 0 bases, with 12 bases left in between.

This clonotype was counted at least ten times. The V call is TRBV6-5, the J call TRBJ2-7; no clear D. V lost 2 bases and J lost 3, with 11 bases in between. Looked up from germline, CDR1 is MNHEY and CDR2 is SVGAGI. The CDR3 is 14 residues long. The CDR3 sequence is CASSYDGSVYEQYF. Here the CDR3 DNA reads TGTGCCAGCAGTTACGATGGCAGTGTCTACGAGCAGTACTTC.

This clonotype was seen more than once but under ten times. CDR3 DNA sequence: TGTGCCAGCAGCTCAGCGGGTGAAAAACTGTTTTTT. It codes for CASSSAGEKLFF. The chain combines TRBV7-9 with TRBJ1-4; D is unresolved. CDR3 size: 12 residues. Germline CDR1 SEHNR, CDR2 FQNEAQ (reference sequence). Trimming removed 4 bases from V and 7 bases from J, with 7 bases in between. Drawing the rest from reference TRBV7-9 and TRBJ1-4, the complete variable domain is DTGVSQNPRHKITKRGQNVTFRCDPISEHNRLYWYRQTLGQGPEFLTYFQNEAQLEKSRLLSDRFSAERPKGSFSTLEIQRTEQGDSAMYLCASSSAGEKLFFGSGTQLSVL.

Comments on this clonotype: A much larger clonotype is one base distant, so this may be a read error. The chain links TRBV2 to TRBJ2-5, with D maybe TRBD1 (5 bases). V shed 8 bases and J shed 5 bases, with 15 bases lying between them. The CDR3 is 13 amino acids. From germline, CDR1 is SNHLY and CDR2 FYNNEI. The CDR3 DNA reads as TGTGCCAGCGGCGGCAGGGCGATCGAGACCCAGTACTTC. It encodes CASGGRAIETQYF.

This clonotype was observed a handful of times. This chain links TRBV6-1 with TRBJ2-7; 14 bases align to TRBD2. Per the germline V gene, CDR1 is MNHNS and CDR2 is SASEGT. The V and J ends lost 7 bases and 0 bases, in that order; junction bases with no gene match: 8. This CDR3 is 17 amino acids long. CDR3 loop: CASTRAGLAGDSYEQYF. The CDR3 nucleotides read TGTGCCAGCACGCGTGCGGGACTAGCGGGGGACTCCTACGAGCAGTACTTC.

The sample holds many counts of this clonotype. The rearrangement uses TRBV7-3 and TRBJ2-3; 7 bases fit TRBD2. The germline gives CDR1 SGHTA, CDR2 FQGTGA. V was clipped by 3 bases and J by 6 bases; unmatched bases: 9. This CDR3 has 15 residues. DNA of the CDR3: TGTGCCAGCAGCTTGAGGGCGGGGGATTTGGATACGCAGTATTTT. Translation: CASSLRAGDLDTQYF.

This clonotype came up many times. V usage is TRBV28 and J usage is TRBJ2-5; D is possibly TRBD1 (8 bases). CDR1 is MDHEN and CDR2 is SYDVKM in the germline V gene. The CDR3 extends over 15 amino acids. V lost 7 bases and J lost 5, with 20 bases in between. CDR3 loop: CASKQGGVRGETQYF. Here the CDR3 DNA reads TGTGCCAGCAAACAGGGGGGGGTCCGAGGGGAGACCCAGTACTTC. Variable domain in full (rest from reference TRBV28 and TRBJ2-5): DVKVTQSSRYLVKRTGEKVFLECVQDMDHENMFWYRQDPGLGLRLIYFSYDVKMKEKGDIPEGYSVSREKKERFSLILESASTNQTSMYLCASKQGGVRGETQYFGPGTRLLVL.

The chain uses TRBV6-5 and TRBJ2-2, with D unclear. Trimming took 2 bases from V and 6 from J, leaving 7 bases between them. Germline V gene sequence: CDR1 MNHEY, CDR2 SVGAGI. The CDR3 loop spans 13 amino acids. The CDR3 bases are TGTGCCAGCAGTTACCAGGTCCCCGGGGAGCTGTTTTTT. Its protein is CASSYQVPGELFF.

This clonotype was seen only a few times. V and J are TRBV29-1 and TRBJ1-2, with D possibly matching TRBD1 (6 bases). This CDR3 has 16 amino acids. V was cut by 6 bases and J by 6 bases, with 26 bases left in between. The germline CDR1 and CDR2 sequences are SQVTM and ANQGSEA. The CDR3 DNA is TGCAGCGTCCCCCAATCGTCATCGGGGGCGCGGGATGGCTACACCTTC. It yields the protein CSVPQSSSGARDGYTF.

This clonotype was found many times. The chain is built from TRBV18 and TRBJ1-5; possible D gene TRBD1, 5 bases. Germline lookup yields CDR1 KGHSH and CDR2 LQKENI. The ends were cut back, 2 bases at V and 6 bases at J, with 14 bases in the middle. This CDR3 region has 15 residues. The DNA of the CDR3 is TGTGCCAGCTCACCAGCGAGGTTAGGGGCTCAGCCCCAGCATTTT. Protein sequence: CASSPARLGAQPQHF.

Many counts were recorded for this clonotype. The chain combines TRBV2 with TRBJ2-7; the match to TRBD2 covers 8 bases. Unmatched junction bases numbered 4, after V lost 0 bases and J lost 3 bases. Germline loops: CDR1 SNHLY, CDR2 FYNNEI. The CDR3 sequence is 15 residues long. CDR3 DNA: TGTGCCAGCAGTGAAGCGGCCAGCGGGGGCTACGAGCAGTACTTC. Translated: CASSEAASGGYEQYF.

This clonotype was counted a few times. V gene TRBV29-1 combines with J gene TRBJ2-3; no reliable D call. V lost 4 bases to trimming and J lost 0 bases, with 5 bases between them. Germline V CDR1 and CDR2: SQVTM, ANQGSEA. This CDR3 has 12 residues. CDR3 DNA sequence: TGCAGCGTTGTGGCAAGCACAGATACGCAGTATTTT. Translating it yields CSVVASTDTQYF.

This clonotype was counted at least ten times. J is TRBJ2-3 and V is TRBV12-3 or TRBV12-4; 7 bases match TRBD2. The CDR3 extends over 15 amino acids. The trim removed 5 bases at V and 1 base at J, leaving 6 bases unmatched. CDR3 protein: CASSPLAVGTDTQYF. CDR3 nucleotides: TGTGCCAGCAGTCCTCTAGCGGTTGGCACAGATACGCAGTATTTT.

This clonotype was found a few times. The chain uses TRBV12-3 or TRBV12-4 and TRBJ1-1, with 8 bases aligning to TRBD1. Trimming removed 5 bases from V and 1 base from J; junction bases left unmatched: 12. The CDR3 extends over 17 amino acids. CDR3 DNA: TGTGCCAGCAGTCCCCATACTCCCGGGACAGGGAACACTGAAGCTTTCTTT. Translated, it gives CASSPHTPGTGNTEAFF.

This clonotype was detected ten times or more. The chain links TRBV13 to TRBJ2-1, with D tentatively TRBD1 (6 bases). With 2 bases removed from V and 8 bases from J, the gap between germline ends came to 16 bases. Germline-derived CDR1 and CDR2 are PRHDT and FYEKMQ (reference sequence). The CDR3 is made up of 15 amino acids. CDR3 in DNA: TGTGCCAGCAGCTTATTTGGCGTACAGGGCGATGAGCAGTTCTTC. It specifies CASSLFGVQGDEQFF.

As regards this clonotype: A much larger clone sits a single nucleotide away, making a read error possible. The chain is built from TRBV12-3 or TRBV12-4 and TRBJ1-5; possibly TRBD1 for D (5 bases). The CDR3 contains 14 residues. As DNA, the CDR3 is TGTGCCAGCAGTTACAGGCATAGCAATCAGCTCCAGCATTTT. Its translation: CASSYRHSNQLQHF.

The chain uses TRBV30 and TRBJ2-2; tentatively, D is TRBD1 or TRBD2 (5 bases each). The CDR3 loop spans 17 amino acids. V shed 8 bases and J shed 1 base, with 23 bases lying between them. Germline CDR1 reads GTSNPN; CDR2 reads SVGIG (reference sequence). In nucleotides, the CDR3 is TGTGCCAGTCAGGAAACTTGGGGGACGGAGAACACCGGGGAGCTGTTTTTT. It is translated as CASQETWGTENTGELFF.

The DNA for the CDR3 is TGTGCCAGCAGCTCATACATGAGACAGTCTAATGAAAAACTGTTTTTT. This gives the protein CASSSYMRQSNEKLFF. The gene calls are TRBV7-6 and TRBJ1-4; D possibly corresponds to TRBD1 (5 bases). This CDR3 contains 16 residues. Germline CDR1 and CDR2: SGHVS and FNYEAQ. V dropped 4 bases and J dropped 3 bases, with 15 bases sitting between them.

J is TRBJ2-2 and V is TRBV5-1, with unresolved D. The CDR3 has 12 residues. In germline, CDR1 is SGHRS, CDR2 YFSETQ. The V end was cut by 7 bases, the J end by 3 bases, with 7 bases between. The CDR3 loop reads CASALDTGELFF. The CDR3 DNA reads as TGCGCCAGCGCCTTGGACACCGGGGAGCTGTTTTTT.

The rearrangement joins TRBV2 to TRBJ2-6; D is tentatively TRBD1 or TRBD2 (5 bases each). CDR3 length: 15 residues. Between the trimmed V and J ends, which lost 6 bases and 1 base, there was a span of 10 bases. Germline CDR1 SNHLY, CDR2 FYNNEI. CDR3 nucleotide sequence: TGTGCCAGCAGGGTTGGGGGATCTGGGGCCAACGTCCTGACTTTC. The encoded protein is CASRVGGSGANVLTF.

This clonotype was seen more than once but under ten times. The chain couples TRBV6-1 to TRBJ1-2; D may be TRBD1 (5 bases). The germline V and J ends were trimmed by 6 bases and 8 bases, with 19 bases remaining between them. The CDR3 contains 14 residues. Germline V gene lookup returns CDR1 MNHNS and CDR2 SASEGT. CDR3 sequence (DNA): TGTGCCAGCAGGAGATCTGGGACCTTCGGAGGCTACACCTTC. Protein: CASRRSGTFGGYTF.

J is TRBJ1-2 and V is TRBV20-1; no clear D. The CDR3 extends over 13 amino acids. The V and J ends lost 1 base and 3 bases respectively, with 9 bases between them. The germline gives CDR1 DFQATT, CDR2 SNEGSKA (reference sequence). CDR3 sequence reads: CSARALLDYGYTF. As DNA, the CDR3 is TGCAGTGCTAGAGCTCTCCTCGACTATGGCTACACCTTC.

The chain links TRBV10-3 to TRBJ1-1; a possible D gene is TRBD1 (5 bases). Trimming shortened V by 9 bases and J by 4 bases, and 15 bases separated the two germline ends. CDR3 length: 13 residues. CDR1 and CDR2 (germline): ENHRY, SYGVKD. CDR3: CAISGTGGTEAFF. CDR3 in DNA: TGTGCCATATCAGGAACGGGGGGCACTGAAGCTTTCTTT.

This clonotype was observed many times. The rearrangement joins TRBV30 to TRBJ1-1; tentative D call: TRBD1 (6 bases). The CDR3 has 13 amino acids. The V end lost 4 bases, the J end lost 5 bases, and 14 bases lay between the germline ends. Germline V gives CDR1 GTSNPN, CDR2 SVGIG (reference sequence). CDR3 bases: TGTGCCTGGAATTTGGGGGCGCGAACTGAAGCTTTCTTT. Translating gives CAWNLGARTEAFF. Based on the CDR3 plus reference TRBV30 and TRBJ1-1, the full variable domain is SQTIHQWPATLVQPVGSPLSLECTVEGTSNPNLYWYRQAAGRGLQLLFYSVGIGQISSEVPQNLSASRPQDRQFILSSKKLLLSDSGFYLCAWNLGARTEAFFGQGTRLTVV.

This clonotype was observed at least ten times. The chain has TRBV30 and TRBJ1-5, with unresolved D. The germline CDR1 and CDR2 sequences are GTSNPN and SVGIG (reference sequence). This CDR3 contains 12 residues. V shed 0 bases and J shed 5 bases, with 5 bases lying between them. CDR3 nucleotides: TGTGCCTGGAGTGTAGAAGATCAGCCCCAGCATTTT. It is translated as CAWSVEDQPQHF.

This clonotype showed up just a few times. The V gene is TRBV12-3 or TRBV12-4, the J gene TRBJ1-2; 9 positions match TRBD1. The V gene end was trimmed by 5 bases and the J gene end by 7 bases; junction bases not matched to a gene: 8. The CDR3 runs to 14 residues. DNA for the CDR3: TGTGCCAGCAGTCCGGGACAGGGTCGTACTGGCTACACCTTC. This gives the protein CASSPGQGRTGYTF.

The chain has TRBV5-1 and TRBJ1-4; no reliable D call. The ends were cut back, 4 bases at V and 0 bases at J, with 7 bases in the middle. The CDR3 consists of 14 residues. Germline lookup yields CDR1 SGHRS and CDR2 YFSETQ. The CDR3 nucleotides read TGCGCCAGCAGCGGCGGGGCAACTAATGAAAAACTGTTTTTT. Its protein is CASSGGATNEKLFF.

As regards this clonotype: Given a much more abundant clone one base away, this may be a read error. This chain's CDR3 is CASSPANQPQHF. Written as DNA, the CDR3 is TGTGCCAGCAGTCCCGCCAATCAGCCCCAGCATTTT. The V and J genes are TRBV27 and TRBJ1-5; D gene ambiguous. Germline V lookup: CDR1 MNHEY, CDR2 SMNVEV (reference sequence). CDR3 length: 12 residues. V lost 5 bases and J lost 3, with 5 bases in between.